This TCR beta chain was recovered during a study of T cell repertoires in cytomegalovirus infection. Study details: Indicated by public TCR beta signatures were CMV infection and matching HLA type. The study's findings and limits: Ex vivo, HLA-C-restricted CMV-specific TCR beta clonotypes prevailed over the rest of the response. Adding up the frequency of public TCR beta families identified people who carried CMV plus the relevant HLA.

This clonotype was counted between two and nine times. The target antigen is unknown. TCRdb re-analysed the reads in MiXCR, keeping a single row per CDR3 protein. The sample carries 150,000 to 200,000 distinct CDR3 sequences, approximately 17% recorded once. Germline CDR1 SNHLY, CDR2 FYNNEI. The V segment lost 1 base and the J segment 6 bases; nucleotides outside the gene matches: 6. The CDR3 sequence is 14 residues long. This clonotype was sampled from a human donor in good health (CMV status not recorded). Some clones in this sample may be carry-over from other donors' samples. The sample comprised CD8+ T cells from PBMCs. The chain links TRBV2 to TRBJ2-7; TRBD1 agrees at 7 bases. CDR3 nucleotide sequence: TGTGCCAGCAGTGAAGGGCCAGGGGGACGCGAGCAGTACTTC. Its protein product is CASSEGPGGREQYF.